Shown below are 30 T cell receptor beta chains from a single sample sequenced in a study of blood T cell repertoires in COVID-19. Data came from immunoSEQ multiplex PCR; TCRdb stores just in-frame clones and leaves some out. The repertoire holds about 160,000 clones, 80% to 90% seen once, with roughly 4% in the top ten. Material for sequencing was peripheral blood. Receptors were obtained from a woman in her 70s with acute or convalescent COVID-19.

The J gene is TRBJ2-7, the V gene TRBV19, with TRBD1 matching over 7 bases. CDR1 LNHDA and CDR2 SQIVND come from the germline V gene (reference sequence). This CDR3 is built from 15 residues. V was clipped by 3 bases and J by 0 bases; unmatched bases: 5. The CDR3 DNA sequence: TGTGCCAGTAGTATCCGGGACAGCAACTCCTACGAGCAGTACTTC. Translated, it gives CASSIRDSNSYEQYF.

The chain uses TRBV5-1 and TRBJ1-1; D call uncertain. Trimming removed 3 bases from V and 11 bases from J, with 14 bases in between. Germline CDR1 is SGHRS and CDR2 is YFSETQ. The CDR3 is 12 amino acids. CDR3 sequence: CASSYGDTEAFF. CDR3 nucleotides: TGCGCCAGCAGCTACGGGGATACGGAGGCTTTCTTT.

The rearrangement uses TRBV9 and TRBJ1-6; 7 bases map to TRBD1. The CDR3 consists of 13 residues. Per the germline V gene, CDR1 is SGDLS and CDR2 is YYNGEE. J was trimmed by 9 bases and V by 0 bases; bases with no gene match: 0. CDR3 sequence (DNA): TGTGCCAGCAGCGTAGGACAGGGTTCACCCCTCCACTTT. This sequence encodes CASSVGQGSPLHF.

The CDR3 DNA follows: TGTGCCAGCAGCAGGGACAGGGTTCCCTCTGGAAACACCATATATTTT. Amino acids: CASSRDRVPSGNTIYF. The chain uses TRBV7-2 and TRBJ1-3; TRBD1 aligns across 9 bases. Per the germline V gene, CDR1 is SGHTA and CDR2 is FQGNSA. The V gene end was trimmed by 5 bases and the J gene end by 0 bases; junction bases not matched to a gene: 5. The CDR3 spans 16 residues.

This rearrangement joins TRBV5-1 to TRBJ2-1; 15 bases align to TRBD2. Unmatched junction bases numbered 4, after V lost 4 bases and J lost 2 bases. This CDR3 region has 17 residues. Germline values: CDR1 SGHRS, CDR2 YFSETQ. This CDR3 reads CASSARTSGGAYNEQFF. For the CDR3, the DNA is TGCGCCAGCAGCGCCCGGACTAGCGGGGGGGCCTACAATGAGCAGTTCTTC.

This clone came up a few times. The chain carries TRBV29-1 and TRBJ2-7, with a tentative D call TRBD1 (5 bases). The CDR3 is 14 amino acids. The germline V gene has CDR1 SQVTM and CDR2 ANQGSEA. Between the trimmed V and J ends, which lost 6 bases and 2 bases, there was a span of 17 bases. The CDR3 DNA reads as TGCAGCGTCTCATTGACAGCAGATACCTACGAGCAGTACTTC. This encodes CSVSLTADTYEQYF.

The rearrangement links TRBV11-3 to TRBJ2-2; TRBD2 is a possible D gene (6 bases). Germline loops: CDR1 SGHNT, CDR2 YENEEA. V was cut by 3 bases and J by 0 bases, with 8 bases left in between. The CDR3 length is 15 residues. CDR3 coding DNA: TGTGCCAGCAGCTTCCGGGGGTCGAACACCGGGGAGCTGTTTTTT. Translated: CASSFRGSNTGELFF.

The gene calls are TRBV9 and TRBJ2-1; 15 positions agree with TRBD2. The V and J ends lost 0 bases and 5 bases, in that order; junction bases with no gene match: 0. There are 16 residues in the CDR3. Looked up from germline, CDR1 is SGDLS and CDR2 is YYNGEE. CDR3 sequence (DNA): TGTGCCAGCAGCGTAGGGACTAGCGGGGGGGACAATGAGCAGTTCTTC. Translating gives CASSVGTSGGDNEQFF.

The chain joins TRBV30 to TRBJ1-1, with 7 bases identical to TRBD1. The CDR3 is 13 amino acids. Germline V gene lookup returns CDR1 GTSNPN and CDR2 SVGIG (reference sequence). After removal of 1 base from V and 3 bases from J, the junction contained 2 bases not matched to a gene. CDR3 residues: CAWSGQGYTEAFF. Here the CDR3 DNA reads TGTGCCTGGAGTGGACAGGGATACACTGAAGCTTTCTTT.

This chain links TRBV7-3 with TRBJ2-1; D is perhaps TRBD2 (5 bases). V dropped 3 bases and J dropped 2 bases, with 11 bases sitting between them. Per the germline V gene, CDR1 is SGHTA and CDR2 is FQGTGA. CDR3 length equals 15 residues. In DNA, the CDR3 is TGTGCCAGCAGCTTTGCCAGCGGAGCCTACAATGAGCAGTTCTTC. Translating it yields CASSFASGAYNEQFF.

The chain carries TRBV5-5 and TRBJ2-2; no clear D. This CDR3 is 14 amino acids long. Germline V CDR1 and CDR2: SGHKS, YYEKEE (reference sequence). V lost 2 bases to trimming and J lost 6 bases, with 11 bases between them. CDR3 sequence (DNA): TGTGCCAGCAGCTTCGAGATTCCCCCCGGGGAGCTGTTTTTT. Its translation: CASSFEIPPGELFF.

This clone was observed once. The chain couples TRBV12-5 to TRBJ1-2, with TRBD1 matching 8 bases. This CDR3 is 13 amino acids long. The germline gives CDR1 LGHNT, CDR2 FRNRAP. With V trimmed by 5 bases and J by 8 bases, 7 bases remained unmatched. The CDR3 sequence is CASGPGTGYGYTF. Written as DNA, the CDR3 is TGTGCTAGTGGTCCCGGGACAGGTTACGGCTACACCTTC.

The chain recombines TRBV7-2 with TRBJ2-1; D gene ambiguous. CDR3 length: 12 amino acids. V lost 2 bases and J lost 10, with 9 bases in between. The V gene's germline CDR1 is SGHTA and CDR2 FQGNSA. The DNA of the CDR3 is TGTGCCAGCAGCTTAATCTATCGGGAGCAGTTCTTC. Its protein product is CASSLIYREQFF.

About this clone itself: A read error may produce the germline difference seen at one junction end. The V gene is TRBV4-3, the J gene TRBJ1-1; no reliable D call. This CDR3 is 14 amino acids long. CDR1 and CDR2 (germline): LGHNA, YSLEER. The CDR3 region has the DNA TGCGCCAGCAGCCAAGAGTCGCGGGGTACTGCAGCTTTCTTT. Translated: CASSQESRGTAAFF.

The chain uses TRBV7-6 and TRBJ2-1, with 10 positions matching TRBD2. The CDR3 length is 14 residues. Trimming cost V 5 bases and J 6 bases; bases outside gene matches: 4. Germline V gene sequence: CDR1 SGHVS, CDR2 FNYEAQ. CDR3 protein: CASSLWTSGNEQFF. The CDR3 DNA reads TGTGCCAGCAGCCTATGGACTAGCGGCAATGAGCAGTTCTTC.

The chain joins TRBV7-9 to TRBJ1-1; TRBD1 might be the D (5 bases). Trimming left V 7 bases short and J 1 base short, with 7 bases between. This CDR3 has 12 amino acids. Germline V gene data show CDR1 as SEHNR and CDR2 as FQNEAQ (reference sequence). This chain's CDR3 is CASTQGNTEAFF. In DNA, the CDR3 is TGTGCCAGCACTCAGGGGAACACTGAAGCTTTCTTT.

V gene TRBV11-2 combines with J gene TRBJ2-3, with 10 positions matching TRBD2. CDR3 length equals 16 residues. Germline CDR1 reads SGHAT; CDR2 reads FQNNGV. Trimming took 1 base from V and 8 from J; bases not matched to a gene: 9. The CDR3 region is CASSLAGSGGAGTQYF. As DNA, the CDR3 is TGTGCCAGCAGCTTAGCTGGCAGCGGGGGGGCGGGTACGCAGTATTTT.

The chain combines TRBV5-4 with TRBJ1-1; TRBD1 might be the D (5 bases). CDR3 length: 13 amino acids. V was clipped by 2 bases and J by 1 base, with 6 bases between them. CDR1 and CDR2 from the germline V gene are SGHNT and YYREEE (reference sequence). In DNA form, the CDR3 reads TGTGCCAGCAGCTTTCAGGGGAACACTGAAGCTTTCTTT. It encodes CASSFQGNTEAFF. The full variable domain, in which reference TRBV5-4 and TRBJ1-1 provide the parts outside the CDR3, is ETGVTQSPTHLIKTRGQQVTLRCSSQSGHNTVSWYQQALGQGPQFIFQYYREEENGRGNFPPRFSGLQFPNYSSELNVNALELDDSALYLCASSFQGNTEAFFGQGTRLTVV.

The chain recombines TRBV7-2 with TRBJ2-7, with D tentatively TRBD2 (7 bases). V shed 1 base and J shed 3 bases, with 13 bases lying between them. The CDR3 loop spans 15 amino acids. Germline V lookup: CDR1 SGHTA, CDR2 FQGNSA. The CDR3 spells CASSLVGGGDYEQYF. CDR3 DNA: TGTGCCAGCAGCTTAGTTGGCGGGGGCGACTACGAGCAGTACTTC.

This clone has only a few counts. The chain joins TRBV28 to TRBJ1-1; D possibly corresponds to TRBD1 (6 bases). The length of the CDR3 is 15 residues. Trimming shortened V by 5 bases and J by 8 bases, and 21 bases separated the two germline ends. The germline CDR1 and CDR2 sequences are MDHEN and SYDVKM. CDR3 in amino acids: CASSPVGAFMGEAFF. The CDR3 coding sequence is TGTGCCAGCAGTCCGGTGGGGGCCTTCATGGGCGAAGCTTTCTTT. The whole variable domain, remainder taken from reference TRBV28 and TRBJ1-1, is DVKVTQSSRYLVKRTGEKVFLECVQDMDHENMFWYRQDPGLGLRLIYFSYDVKMKEKGDIPEGYSVSREKKERFSLILESASTNQTSMYLCASSPVGAFMGEAFFGQGTRLTVV.

Only one count was recorded for this clone. The chain couples TRBV21-1 to TRBJ1-4; the table's D call, TRBD1, was not checked against the DNA. TRBV21-1 represents a pseudogene. The CDR3 contains 15 residues. The CDR3: CASSHGHATNEKLFF. The CDR3 DNA is TGTGCCAGCAGCCATGGACATGCAACTAATGAAAAACTGTTTTTT.

The genes are TRBV5-1 and TRBJ1-4; 7 positions match TRBD1. The CDR3 is 15 residues long. V trimming: 2 bases; J trimming: 8 bases; junction bases outside the gene matches: 9. Germline V lookup: CDR1 SGHRS, CDR2 YFSETQ. DNA of the CDR3: TGCGCCAGCAGCTTAACGACAGGGCGGTCGGAAAAACTGTTTTTT. It codes for CASSLTTGRSEKLFF.

The rearrangement links TRBV4-1 to TRBJ2-7, with D unclear. The CDR3 loop spans 15 amino acids. Trimming removed 0 bases at V and 0 bases at J, with 9 bases between. Germline CDR1 MGHRA, CDR2 YSYEKL. The CDR3 loop reads CASSQDPVSSYEQYF. The CDR3 nucleotides read TGCGCCAGCAGCCAAGATCCTGTCAGCTCCTACGAGCAGTACTTC.

This chain uses TRBV2 with TRBJ2-3, with a weak D call TRBD2 (6 bases). From germline, CDR1 is SNHLY and CDR2 FYNNEI. This CDR3 has 14 residues. The V end was cut by 6 bases, the J end by 0 bases, with 10 bases between. The CDR3 is CASRPSASTDTQYF. The CDR3 nucleotides read TGTGCCAGCAGGCCTAGCGCTAGCACAGATACGCAGTATTTT.

V gene TRBV6-5 combines with J gene TRBJ2-7; 8 positions agree with TRBD1. The CDR3 length is 16 residues. CDR1 is MNHEY and CDR2 is SVGAGI in the germline V gene. Losses at the gene ends were 0 bases for V and 0 bases for J; bases not matched to a gene: 4. CDR3 nucleotide sequence: TGTGCCAGCAGTTACTCGGGGCAGGGGGCCTCCTACGAGCAGTACTTC. It yields the protein CASSYSGQGASYEQYF.

V and J are TRBV14 and TRBJ1-3; D not certain. In germline, CDR1 is SGHDN, CDR2 FVKESK. V was clipped by 4 bases and J by 2 bases, with 21 bases between them. This CDR3 is 18 amino acids long. CDR3 nucleotide sequence: TGTGCCAGCAGCCCTCGCTTCGGGTATTCCACTGCTGGAAACACCATATATTTT. Translated: CASSPRFGYSTAGNTIYF.

The chain recombines TRBV9 with TRBJ1-6, with 8 bases matching TRBD1. V shed 3 bases, J shed 6 bases, and the junction held 8 bases outside the gene matches. CDR3 length: 16 amino acids. Germline lookup yields CDR1 SGDLS and CDR2 YYNGEE. The CDR3 protein is CASSDPPQGANSPLHF. Written as DNA, the CDR3 is TGTGCCAGCAGCGACCCCCCGCAGGGGGCTAATTCACCCCTCCACTTT.

This clone was picked up a small number of times. The rearrangement links TRBV2 to TRBJ1-2, with TRBD1 identical over 9 bases. Losses at the gene ends were 6 bases for V and 3 bases for J; bases not matched to a gene: 8. The CDR3 length is 15 residues. The V gene's germline CDR1 is SNHLY and CDR2 FYNNEI. As DNA, the CDR3 is TGTGCCAGCAGGCAAGGACAGGGGTCGGACTATGGCTACACCTTC. Its translation: CASRQGQGSDYGYTF.

V and J are TRBV6-2 or TRBV6-3 and TRBJ1-5; 12 nucleotides agree with TRBD1. V lost 5 bases to trimming and J lost 2 bases; unmatched junction nucleotides: 7. The CDR3 totals 17 residues. Germline V CDR1 and CDR2: MNHEY, SVGEGT. CDR3 protein: CASSKGQGAGGNQPQHF. The CDR3 bases are TGTGCCAGCAGTAAGGGACAGGGGGCTGGGGGCAATCAGCCCCAGCATTTT.

The rearrangement links TRBV10-2 to TRBJ2-2, with D uncertain. The length of the CDR3 is 13 residues. The germline V gene encodes CDR1 WSHSY and CDR2 SAAADI. The V gene lost 4 bases and the J gene lost 4 bases, with 7 bases spanning the gap. CDR3 DNA: TGCGCCAGCAGTGGGGCAGTCACCGGGGAGCTGTTTTTT. It codes for CASSGAVTGELFF.